A single sample gave rise to the 23 T cell receptor beta chains below, sequenced in a study of cytomegalovirus exposure and HLA in healthy donors. Vbeta (60) and Jbeta (13) primers were used in the PCR. TCRdb keeps only in-frame clones here, not all; method: immunoSEQ multiplex PCR. The table records fewer than 200,000 clones, approximately 80% of them present only once. The sample was PBMCs. These receptors originate from a woman between 45 and 60 years old in good health and CMV-seropositive.

This CDR3 reads CASSLAGSSYNSPLHF. The CDR3 DNA reads as TGCGCCAGCAGCTTGGCCGGGAGCTCCTATAATTCACCCCTCCACTTT. The chain is built from TRBV5-1 and TRBJ1-6; D gene ambiguous. Trimming took off 0 bases at V and 0 bases at J, with 7 bases between the two ends. Looked up from germline, CDR1 is SGHRS and CDR2 is YFSETQ. This CDR3 contains 16 residues.

This chain joins TRBV11-2 and TRBJ1-2; D unresolved. CDR1 SGHAT and CDR2 FQNNGV come from the germline V gene. The length of the CDR3 is 13 residues. V dropped 1 base and J dropped 7 bases, with 10 bases sitting between them. The CDR3 spells CASSLGRVGGYTF. As DNA, the CDR3 is TGTGCCAGCAGCTTAGGCCGAGTCGGTGGCTACACCTTC.

This clone was picked up a small number of times. The chain recombines TRBV6-6 with TRBJ1-1, with TRBD1 as a possible D gene (6 bases). With 6 bases removed from V and 11 bases from J, the gap between germline ends came to 16 bases. Germline CDR1 and CDR2: MNHNY and SVGAGI (reference sequence). CDR3 length equals 12 residues. The chain's CDR3 is CASSHGGAEAFF. CDR3 DNA sequence: TGTGCCAGCAGCCACGGGGGGGCAGAGGCTTTCTTT.

V is TRBV18 and J is TRBJ2-7; TRBD2 matches 7 bases. Germline CDR1 reads KGHSH; CDR2 reads LQKENI. There are 15 residues in the CDR3. Trimming removed 5 bases from V and 4 bases from J; junction bases left unmatched: 11. CDR3 DNA sequence: TGTGCCAGCTCATCTACCAGCGGGATCGGATACGAGCAGTACTTC. This gives the protein CASSSTSGIGYEQYF. Full variable domain (missing parts from reference TRBV18 and TRBJ2-7): NAGVMQNPRHLVRRRGQEARLRCSPMKGHSHVYWYRQLPEEGLKFMVYLQKENIIDESGMPKERFSAEFPKEGPSILRIQQVVRGDSAAYFCASSSTSGIGYEQYFGPGTRLTVT.

This rearrangement joins TRBV7-8 to TRBJ1-2; no clear D. Per germline, CDR1 SGHVS and CDR2 FQNEAQ. V was pared by 2 bases and J by 0 bases, with 7 bases between. CDR3 length: 14 residues. CDR3 bases: TGTGCCAGCAGCTTAACCGAGACTAACTATGGCTACACCTTC. Translation: CASSLTETNYGYTF.

The chain couples TRBV28 to TRBJ1-2, with D possibly being TRBD1 (5 bases). Trimming took 2 bases from V and 7 from J, leaving 14 bases between them. The CDR3 is 14 residues long. From germline, CDR1 is MDHEN and CDR2 SYDVKM. The CDR3 protein is CASSLGAVSGGYTF. CDR3 nucleotides: TGTGCCAGCAGTTTAGGGGCCGTCTCAGGTGGCTACACCTTC.

The chain joins TRBV5-1 to TRBJ2-1, with 10 bases that match TRBD2. The V gene's germline CDR1 is SGHRS and CDR2 YFSETQ. The length of the CDR3 is 15 residues. J gave up 4 bases and V 4 bases, and 5 bases lay outside the gene matches. CDR3 amino acids: CASSRSGGEYNEQFF. Written as DNA, the CDR3 is TGCGCCAGCAGCAGGAGCGGGGGGGAGTACAATGAGCAGTTCTTC.

V and J are TRBV7-9 and TRBJ2-1, with 8 positions matching TRBD2. CDR1 and CDR2 (germline): SEHNR, FQNEAQ (reference sequence). Trimming at V came to 6 bases and at J to 6 bases, leaving 13 bases not matched to a gene. The CDR3 length is 16 residues. Written as DNA, the CDR3 is TGTGCCAGCAGTTGGCCCCAGCGGGAGACGGGCAATGAGCAGTTCTTC. Encoded protein: CASSWPQRETGNEQFF.

The chain carries TRBV11-2 and TRBJ1-1; D unclear. Germline CDR1 reads SGHAT; CDR2 reads FQNNGV. Trimming took off 4 bases at V and 4 bases at J, with 10 bases between the two ends. There are 13 residues in the CDR3. This CDR3 is CASSSVYTTEAFF. For the CDR3, the DNA is TGTGCCAGCAGCTCCGTTTACACCACTGAAGCTTTCTTT. Drawing the rest from reference TRBV11-2 and TRBJ1-1, the complete variable domain is EAGVAQSPRYKIIEKRQSVAFWCNPISGHATLYWYQQILGQGPKLLIQFQNNGVVDDSQLPKDRFSAERLKGVDSTLKIQPAKLEDSAVYLCASSSVYTTEAFFGQGTRLTVV.

This clone showed up just once. The chain joins TRBV27 to TRBJ2-3; tentatively, D is TRBD1 (5 bases). CDR1 is MNHEY and CDR2 is SMNVEV in the germline V gene (reference sequence). CDR3 length: 11 amino acids. Trimming cost V 6 bases and J 4 bases, with 5 bases left between them. This chain's CDR3 is CASRGADTQYF. The CDR3 DNA reads TGTGCCAGCAGAGGGGCAGATACGCAGTATTTT.

V gene TRBV6-5 combines with J gene TRBJ2-5, with 8 bases lining up with TRBD1. TRBJ2-7 explains the end of the DNA better; the J call may be wrong. This CDR3 comprises 13 residues. Germline assignment: CDR1 MNHEY and CDR2 SVGAGI. The CDR3 DNA reads TGTGCCAGCAGTGACGGGACAGGTTCCGAGCAGTACTTC. Amino acid sequence: CASSDGTGSEQYF.

The chain links TRBV6-4 to TRBJ2-7; 9 bases align to TRBD1. V lost 8 bases to trimming and J lost 3 bases; unmatched junction nucleotides: 5. This CDR3 region has 13 residues. The germline gives CDR1 MRHNA, CDR2 SNTAGT. The CDR3 coding sequence is TGTGCCAGCGGGGGACAGGGTATCTACGAGCAGTACTTC. It yields the protein CASGGQGIYEQYF.

The gene calls are TRBV6-6 and TRBJ2-3; 7 bases agree with TRBD2. Germline V gene data show CDR1 as MNHNY and CDR2 as SVGAGI (reference sequence). The CDR3 has 13 residues. The ends lost 9 bases at V and 1 base at J; junction bases unmatched: 4. CDR3 in amino acids: CASGGGGTDTQYF. The CDR3 DNA sequence: TGTGCCAGTGGGGGGGGAGGCACAGATACGCAGTATTTT.

The V gene is TRBV5-8, the J gene TRBJ1-4; 11 nucleotides agree with TRBD1. V gave up 3 bases and J gave up 3 bases; unmatched junction bases: 10. There are 18 residues in the CDR3. Germline values: CDR1 SGHTS, CDR2 YDEGEE. The CDR3 region is CASSYNYGTGGSNEKLFF. The CDR3 DNA follows: TGTGCCAGCAGCTATAATTACGGGACAGGGGGTTCTAATGAAAAACTGTTTTTT.

The chain has TRBV6-4 and TRBJ2-3; D gene uncertain. Trimming took off 2 bases at V and 8 bases at J, with 20 bases between the two ends. Per the germline V gene, CDR1 is MRHNA and CDR2 is SNTAGT. This CDR3 has 16 amino acids. For the CDR3, the DNA is TGTGCCAGCAGTGACGATGGGCTGACGCCCCTGGGTACGCAGTATTTT. Its translation: CASSDDGLTPLGTQYF.

CDR3 loop: CASRAPGVLGQPQHF. The CDR3, as DNA: TGTGCCAGCAGGGCGCCGGGGGTATTGGGTCAGCCCCAGCATTTT. The chain joins TRBV5-8 to TRBJ1-5; the D gene is possibly TRBD1 (5 bases). The CDR3 is 15 amino acids. Germline CDR1 SGHTS, CDR2 YDEGEE. Trimming stripped 5 bases from V and 6 bases from J, with 18 bases between.

The genes are TRBV7-2 and TRBJ2-7; 15 bases agree with TRBD2. V lost 4 bases and J lost 4; bases outside the gene matches: 8. Germline V CDR1 and CDR2: SGHTA, FQGNSA. The length of the CDR3 is 17 residues. Written as DNA, the CDR3 is TGTGCCAGCAGCTATCGTTCCGGGACTAGCGGGGGGTACGAGCAGTACTTC. Its translation is CASSYRSGTSGGYEQYF. Supplemented by reference TRBV7-2 and TRBJ2-7, the full variable domain reads GAGVSQSPSNKVTEKGKDVELRCDPISGHTALYWYRQSLGQGLEFLIYFQGNSAPDKSGLPSDRFSAERTGGSVSTLTIQRTQQEDSAVYLCASSYRSGTSGGYEQYFGPGTRLTVT.

The chain joins TRBV27 to TRBJ2-2; TRBD2 matches 10 bases. The CDR3 runs 18 residues. The junction had 7 bases not matched to a gene; V was cut back by 0 bases and J by 3 bases. Germline CDR1 and CDR2: MNHEY and SMNVEV (reference sequence). This CDR3 is CASSLSVSGRYDTGELFF. The CDR3 DNA reads TGTGCCAGCAGTTTATCTGTTAGCGGGAGGTACGACACCGGGGAGCTGTTTTTT.

The chain employs TRBV7-2 and TRBJ1-1, with 8 nucleotides matching TRBD1. The CDR3 totals 15 residues. Germline loops: CDR1 SGHTA, CDR2 FQGNSA. Germline trimming cut 5 bases from V and 5 bases from J; bases unmatched to any gene: 10. CDR3 sequence (DNA): TGTGCCAGCAGCCTAGTAGACAGGGGAGGTACTGAAGCTTTCTTT. It yields the protein CASSLVDRGGTEAFF.

This chain uses TRBV19 with TRBJ2-1; 12 bases line up with TRBD2. This CDR3 comprises 18 residues. Per germline, CDR1 LNHDA and CDR2 SQIVND (reference sequence). Trimming removed 5 bases from V and 0 bases from J; junction bases left unmatched: 8. The CDR3 loop is CASSALAGGESSYNEQFF. CDR3 DNA: TGTGCCAGTAGTGCTCTAGCGGGAGGGGAAAGCTCCTACAATGAGCAGTTCTTC.

About this clone itself: Mismatch with germline at one junction end may stem from a read error. The V and J genes are TRBV7-7 and TRBJ2-5, with D tentatively TRBD2 (6 bases). This CDR3 has 14 amino acids. The germline CDR1 and CDR2 sequences are SSHAT and FNYEAQ (reference sequence). The CDR3 DNA sequence: TGTGCTAGCAGCTTAGTGTACGGGGGAGAGACCCAGTACTTC. Amino acid sequence: CASSLVYGGETQYF.

This chain uses TRBV10-1 with TRBJ1-6; 7 nucleotides agree with TRBD1. Germline assignment: CDR1 WNHNN and CDR2 SYGVQD (reference sequence). The CDR3 spans 14 residues. J gave up 7 bases and V 3 bases, and 3 bases lay outside the gene matches. The CDR3 reads CASSDDRENSPLHF. The CDR3 DNA reads TGCGCCAGCAGTGATGACAGGGAAAATTCACCCCTCCACTTT.

This chain uses TRBV6-5 with TRBJ1-4; 9 bases line up with TRBD1. The CDR3 totals 15 residues. The junction had 10 bases not matched to a gene; V was cut back by 6 bases and J by 8 bases. The germline gives CDR1 MNHEY, CDR2 SVGAGI. CDR3 region: CASSSGGQGEEKLFF. The CDR3 bases are TGTGCCAGCAGCTCAGGGGGACAGGGAGAAGAAAAACTGTTTTTT.